A single sample gave rise to the 7 T cell receptor beta chains below, sequenced in a study of T cells in Graves' hyperthyroidism and ophthalmopathy. Researchers took RNA transcripts and amplified the TCR beta CDR3 regions from them. HTBI primers were used for first-round RT-PCR of the TCR CDR3. Each CDR3 protein is one row after TCRdb ran MiXCR on the multiplex PCR reads. The sample holds approximately 590,000 distinct CDR3 sequences, more than 15% seen once. Specimen: blood. The origin of the receptors is a woman aged 25 to 39 with Graves' hyperthyroidism.

This clonotype has just a few counts. This sequence joins TRBV6-5 and TRBJ1-6; TRBD1 is a possible D gene (6 bases). Germline lookup yields CDR1 MNHEY and CDR2 SVGAGI. Trimming took 2 bases from V and 7 from J, leaving 12 bases between them. The CDR3 is 15 amino acids. The DNA for the CDR3 is TGTGCCAGCAGTTACGGAAAACAGGGAAATTCACCCCTCCACTTT. Protein sequence: CASSYGKQGNSPLHF.

This clonotype was seen more than once but under ten times. Written as DNA, the CDR3 is TGCAGTGCTACCCGGAGAACAGGGGCGAACACTGAAGCTTTCTTT. Encoded protein: CSATRRTGANTEAFF. The chain is built from TRBV20-1 and TRBJ1-1, with 7 positions matching TRBD1. The junction had 9 bases not matched to a gene; V was cut back by 4 bases and J by 1 base. This CDR3 comprises 15 residues. Germline V gene lookup returns CDR1 DFQATT and CDR2 SNEGSKA (reference sequence).

The table lists this clonotype with many counts. The gene calls are TRBV2 and TRBJ2-7; no clear D. CDR1 is SNHLY and CDR2 is FYNNEI in the germline V gene. The V end was cut by 5 bases, the J end by 3 bases, with 8 bases between. The CDR3 runs 12 residues. The CDR3 nucleotides are TGTGCCAGCAGTCCTCGGTACTACGAGCAGTACTTC. Its translation is CASSPRYYEQYF.

This clonotype showed up many times. The chain recombines TRBV7-9 with TRBJ2-2; possibly TRBD1 for D (6 bases). Germline V lookup: CDR1 SEHNR, CDR2 FQNEAQ (reference sequence). The V end was cut by 0 bases, the J end by 1 base, with 9 bases between. This CDR3 comprises 16 residues. The CDR3 DNA reads as TGTGCCAGCAGCTTAGCGGCGACAGGGAACACCGGGGAGCTGTTTTTT. Its protein product is CASSLAATGNTGELFF.

This clonotype occurred many times. This sequence joins TRBV6-1 and TRBJ2-3; 9 bases map to TRBD1. The CDR3 length is 15 residues. Germline CDR1 and CDR2: MNHNS and SASEGT. V gave up 5 bases and J gave up 3 bases; unmatched junction bases: 6. The CDR3 DNA follows: TGTGCCAGCAGTTACCTTGGACAGGGGACAGATACGCAGTATTTT. Its translation: CASSYLGQGTDTQYF.

This rearrangement joins TRBV9 to TRBJ2-1; 10 nucleotides align to TRBD1. The CDR3 sequence is 16 residues long. Germline V gives CDR1 SGDLS, CDR2 YYNGEE. With V trimmed by 0 bases and J by 0 bases, 0 bases remained unmatched. CDR3 bases: TGTGCCAGCAGCGTAGGGACAGGGGGCTCCTACAATGAGCAGTTCTTC. This encodes CASSVGTGGSYNEQFF. The full variable domain, with the rest looked up from reference TRBV9 and TRBJ2-1, is DSGVTQTPKHLITATGQRVTLRCSPRSGDLSVYWYQQSLDQGLQFLIQYYNGEERAKGNILERFSAQQFPDLHSELNLSSLELGDSALYFCASSVGTGGSYNEQFFGPGTRLTVL.

A note on this clonotype: This may be a read error, as it is one base from a much larger clone. This CDR3 reads CPISGGLADYNEQFF. The CDR3 DNA sequence: TGTCCCATCAGCGGAGGACTAGCGGACTACAATGAGCAGTTCTTC. The gene calls are TRBV10-3 and TRBJ2-1; TRBD2 matches 10 bases. Germline CDR1 and CDR2: ENHRY and SYGVKD. The CDR3 spans 15 residues.